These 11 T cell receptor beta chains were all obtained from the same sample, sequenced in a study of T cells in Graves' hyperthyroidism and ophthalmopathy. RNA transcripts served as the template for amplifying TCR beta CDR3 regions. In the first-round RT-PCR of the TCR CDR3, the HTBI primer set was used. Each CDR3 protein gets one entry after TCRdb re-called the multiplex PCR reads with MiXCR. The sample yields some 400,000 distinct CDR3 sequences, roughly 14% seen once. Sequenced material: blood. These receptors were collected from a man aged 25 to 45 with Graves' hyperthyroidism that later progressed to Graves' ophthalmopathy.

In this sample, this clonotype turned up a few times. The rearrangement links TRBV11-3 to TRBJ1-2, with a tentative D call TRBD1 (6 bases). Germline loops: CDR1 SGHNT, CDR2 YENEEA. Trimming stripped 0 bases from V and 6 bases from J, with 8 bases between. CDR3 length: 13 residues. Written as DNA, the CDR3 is TGTGCCAGCAGCTTAGATCCAGGGGATGGCTACACCTTC. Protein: CASSLDPGDGYTF.

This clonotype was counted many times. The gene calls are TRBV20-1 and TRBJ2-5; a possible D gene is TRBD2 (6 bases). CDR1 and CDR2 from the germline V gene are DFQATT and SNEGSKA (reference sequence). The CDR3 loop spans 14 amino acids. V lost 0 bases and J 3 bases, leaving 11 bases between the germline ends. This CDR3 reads CSARDPWGEETQYF. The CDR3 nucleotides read TGCAGTGCTAGAGACCCATGGGGGGAAGAGACCCAGTACTTC.

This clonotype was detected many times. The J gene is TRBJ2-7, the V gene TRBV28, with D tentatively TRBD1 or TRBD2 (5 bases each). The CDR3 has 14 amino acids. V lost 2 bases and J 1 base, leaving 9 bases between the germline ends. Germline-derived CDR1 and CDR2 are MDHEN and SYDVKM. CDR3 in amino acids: CASSLEGFSYEQYF. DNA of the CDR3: TGTGCCAGCAGTTTAGAGGGGTTTTCCTACGAGCAGTACTTC.

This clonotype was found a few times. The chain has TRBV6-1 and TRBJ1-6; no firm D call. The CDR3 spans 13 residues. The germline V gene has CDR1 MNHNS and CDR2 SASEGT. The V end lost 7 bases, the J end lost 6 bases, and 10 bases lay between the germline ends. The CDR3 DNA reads TGTGCCAGCATGAAGGACGTTAATTCACCCCTCCACTTT. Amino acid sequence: CASMKDVNSPLHF.

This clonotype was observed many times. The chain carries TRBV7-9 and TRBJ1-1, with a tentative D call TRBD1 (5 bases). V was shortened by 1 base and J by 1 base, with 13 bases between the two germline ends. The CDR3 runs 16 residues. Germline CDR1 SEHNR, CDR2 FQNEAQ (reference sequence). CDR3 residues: CASSLGFQGKNTEAFF. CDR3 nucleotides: TGTGCCAGCAGCTTAGGGTTCCAGGGTAAGAACACTGAAGCTTTCTTT.

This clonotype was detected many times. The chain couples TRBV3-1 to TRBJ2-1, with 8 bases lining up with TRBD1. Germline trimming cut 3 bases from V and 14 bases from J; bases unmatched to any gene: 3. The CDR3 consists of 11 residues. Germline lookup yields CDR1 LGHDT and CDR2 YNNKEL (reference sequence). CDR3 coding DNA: TGTGCCAGCAGCCACAGGGGGCGCGAGTTCTTC. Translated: CASSHRGREFF.

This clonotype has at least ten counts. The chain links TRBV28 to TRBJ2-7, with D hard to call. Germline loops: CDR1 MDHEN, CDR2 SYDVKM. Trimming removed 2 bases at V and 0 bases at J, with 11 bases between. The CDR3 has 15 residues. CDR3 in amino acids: CASSLPTATSYEQYF. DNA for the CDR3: TGTGCCAGCAGTTTACCCACAGCAACCTCCTACGAGCAGTACTTC.

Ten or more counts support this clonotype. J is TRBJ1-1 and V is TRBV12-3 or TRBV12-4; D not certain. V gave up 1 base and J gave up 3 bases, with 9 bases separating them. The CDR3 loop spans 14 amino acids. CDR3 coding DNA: TGTGCCAGCAGTTTAGGGACCCTGTACACTGAAGCTTTCTTT. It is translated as CASSLGTLYTEAFF.

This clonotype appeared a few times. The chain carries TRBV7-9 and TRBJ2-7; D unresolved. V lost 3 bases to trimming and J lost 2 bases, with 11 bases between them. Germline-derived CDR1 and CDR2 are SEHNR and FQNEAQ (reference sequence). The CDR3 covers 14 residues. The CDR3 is CASSLNSPPYEQYF. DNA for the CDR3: TGTGCCAGCAGCTTGAACAGCCCTCCCTACGAGCAGTACTTC.

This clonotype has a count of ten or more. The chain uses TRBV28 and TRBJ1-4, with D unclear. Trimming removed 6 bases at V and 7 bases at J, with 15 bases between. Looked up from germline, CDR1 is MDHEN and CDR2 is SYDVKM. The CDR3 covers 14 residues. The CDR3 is CASSPRLVGEKLFF. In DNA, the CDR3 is TGTGCCAGCAGCCCCCGATTGGTCGGTGAAAAACTGTTTTTT. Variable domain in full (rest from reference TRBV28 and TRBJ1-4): DVKVTQSSRYLVKRTGEKVFLECVQDMDHENMFWYRQDPGLGLRLIYFSYDVKMKEKGDIPEGYSVSREKKERFSLILESASTNQTSMYLCASSPRLVGEKLFFGSGTQLSVL.

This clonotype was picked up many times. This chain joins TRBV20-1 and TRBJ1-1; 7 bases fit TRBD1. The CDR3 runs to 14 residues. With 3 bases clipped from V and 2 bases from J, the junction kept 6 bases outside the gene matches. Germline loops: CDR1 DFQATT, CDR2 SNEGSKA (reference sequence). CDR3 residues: CSASSQGVNTEAFF. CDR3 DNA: TGCAGTGCTAGTAGCCAGGGGGTCAACACTGAAGCTTTCTTT.